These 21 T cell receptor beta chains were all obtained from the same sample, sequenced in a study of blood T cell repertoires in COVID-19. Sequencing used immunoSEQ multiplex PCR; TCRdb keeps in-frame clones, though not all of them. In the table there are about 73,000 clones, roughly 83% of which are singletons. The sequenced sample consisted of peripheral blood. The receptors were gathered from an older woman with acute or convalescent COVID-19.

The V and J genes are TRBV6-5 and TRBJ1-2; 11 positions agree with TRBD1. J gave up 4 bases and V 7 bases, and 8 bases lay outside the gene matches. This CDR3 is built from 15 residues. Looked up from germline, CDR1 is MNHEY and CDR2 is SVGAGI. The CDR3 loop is CASIRTGGNVYGYTF. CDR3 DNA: TGTGCCAGCATTAGGACAGGGGGCAATGTCTATGGCTACACCTTC.

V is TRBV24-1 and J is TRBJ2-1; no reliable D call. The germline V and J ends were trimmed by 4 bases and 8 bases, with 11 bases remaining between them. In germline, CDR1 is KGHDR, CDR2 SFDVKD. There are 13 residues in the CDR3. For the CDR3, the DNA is TGTGCCACCAGTGACCCCCCCGCGGATGAGCAGTTCTTC. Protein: CATSDPPADEQFF.

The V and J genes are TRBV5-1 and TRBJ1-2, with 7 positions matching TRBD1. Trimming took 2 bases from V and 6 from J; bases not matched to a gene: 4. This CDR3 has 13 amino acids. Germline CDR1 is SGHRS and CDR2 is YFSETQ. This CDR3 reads CASSFDRVDGYTF. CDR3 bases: TGCGCCAGCAGCTTTGACAGGGTGGATGGCTACACCTTC.

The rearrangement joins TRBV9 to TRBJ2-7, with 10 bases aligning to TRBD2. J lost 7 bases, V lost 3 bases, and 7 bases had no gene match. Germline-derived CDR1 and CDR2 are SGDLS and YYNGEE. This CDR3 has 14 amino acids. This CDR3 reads CASSATSGLGEQYF. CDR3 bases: TGTGCCAGCAGCGCGACTAGCGGGTTGGGGGAGCAGTACTTC. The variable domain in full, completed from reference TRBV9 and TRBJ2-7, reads DSGVTQTPKHLITATGQRVTLRCSPRSGDLSVYWYQQSLDQGLQFLIQYYNGEERAKGNILERFSAQQFPDLHSELNLSSLELGDSALYFCASSATSGLGEQYFGPGTRLTVT.

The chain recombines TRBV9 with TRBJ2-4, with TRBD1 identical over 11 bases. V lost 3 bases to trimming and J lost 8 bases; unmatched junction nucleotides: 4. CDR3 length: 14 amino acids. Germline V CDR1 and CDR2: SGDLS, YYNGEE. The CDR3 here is CASSDTGQGDIQYF. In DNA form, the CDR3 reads TGTGCCAGCAGCGACACGGGACAGGGGGACATTCAGTACTTC.

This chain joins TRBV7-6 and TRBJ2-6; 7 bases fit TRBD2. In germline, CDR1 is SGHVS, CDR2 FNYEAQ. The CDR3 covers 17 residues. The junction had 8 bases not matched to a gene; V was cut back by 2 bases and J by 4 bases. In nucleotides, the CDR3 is TGTGCCAGCAGCTTAAGCGGGGCAGGGACGGGGGCCAACGTCCTGACTTTC. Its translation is CASSLSGAGTGANVLTF.

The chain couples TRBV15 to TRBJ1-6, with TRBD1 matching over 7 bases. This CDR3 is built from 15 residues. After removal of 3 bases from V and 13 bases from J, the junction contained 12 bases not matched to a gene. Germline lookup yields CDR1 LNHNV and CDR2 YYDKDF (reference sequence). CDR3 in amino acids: CATSRPGQPTLPLHF. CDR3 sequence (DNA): TGTGCCACCAGCAGGCCGGGACAGCCGACCTTGCCCCTCCACTTT.

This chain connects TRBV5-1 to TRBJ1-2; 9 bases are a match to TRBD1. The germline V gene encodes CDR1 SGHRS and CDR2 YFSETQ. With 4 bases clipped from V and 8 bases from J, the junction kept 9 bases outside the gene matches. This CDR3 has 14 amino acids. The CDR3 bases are TGCGCCAGCAGCACCCTCGGGACAGGGCACGGCTACACCTTC. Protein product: CASSTLGTGHGYTF.

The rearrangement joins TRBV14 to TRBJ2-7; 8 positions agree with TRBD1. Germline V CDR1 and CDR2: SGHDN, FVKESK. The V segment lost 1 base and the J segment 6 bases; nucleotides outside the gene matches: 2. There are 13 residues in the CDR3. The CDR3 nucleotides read TGTGCCAGCAGCCAAGGGACAGGGTTCGAGCAGTACTTC. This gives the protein CASSQGTGFEQYF.

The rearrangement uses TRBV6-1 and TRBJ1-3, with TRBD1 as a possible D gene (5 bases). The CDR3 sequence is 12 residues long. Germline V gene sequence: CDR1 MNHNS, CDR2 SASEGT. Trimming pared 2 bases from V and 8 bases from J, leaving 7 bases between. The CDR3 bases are TGTGCCAGCAGTGAAAGGGGCTACACCATATATTTT. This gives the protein CASSERGYTIYF.

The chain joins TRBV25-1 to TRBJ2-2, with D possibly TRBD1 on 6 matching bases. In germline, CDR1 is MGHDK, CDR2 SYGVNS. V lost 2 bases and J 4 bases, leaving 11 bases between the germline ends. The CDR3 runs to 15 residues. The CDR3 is CASSESRGGTGELFF. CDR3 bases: TGTGCCAGCAGTGAAAGCAGGGGCGGCACCGGGGAGCTGTTTTTT.

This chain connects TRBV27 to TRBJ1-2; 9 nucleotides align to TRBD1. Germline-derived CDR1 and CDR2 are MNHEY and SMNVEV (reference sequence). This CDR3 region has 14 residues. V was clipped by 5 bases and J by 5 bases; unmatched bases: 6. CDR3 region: CASSLGQGRYGYTF. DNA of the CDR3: TGTGCCAGCAGTCTTGGACAGGGGAGATATGGCTACACCTTC.

As DNA, the CDR3 is TGTGCCAGCAGCCTTCAGGACAGGGGGTATCGGGACGAGCAGTACTTC. Translation gives CASSLQDRGYRDEQYF. The chain has TRBV9 and TRBJ2-7, with 10 nucleotides matching TRBD1. The CDR3 is made up of 16 amino acids. Germline CDR1 SGDLS, CDR2 YYNGEE. Trimming removed 4 bases from V and 5 bases from J; junction bases left unmatched: 12.

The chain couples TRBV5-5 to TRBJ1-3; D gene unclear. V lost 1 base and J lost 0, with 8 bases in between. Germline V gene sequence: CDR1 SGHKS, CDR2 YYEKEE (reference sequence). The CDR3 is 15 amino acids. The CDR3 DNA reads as TGTGCCAGCAGCTTGAGTTGGAGCTCTGGAAACACCATATATTTT. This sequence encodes CASSLSWSSGNTIYF.

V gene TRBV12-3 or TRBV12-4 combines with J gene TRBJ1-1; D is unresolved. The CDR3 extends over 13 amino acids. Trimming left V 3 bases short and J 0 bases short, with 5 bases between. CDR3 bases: TGTGCCAGCAGTTTGTTCATGAACACTGAAGCTTTCTTT. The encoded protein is CASSLFMNTEAFF.

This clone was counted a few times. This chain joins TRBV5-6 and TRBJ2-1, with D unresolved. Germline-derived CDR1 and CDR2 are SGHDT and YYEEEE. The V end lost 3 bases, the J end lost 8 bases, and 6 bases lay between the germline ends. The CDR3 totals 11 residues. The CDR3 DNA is TGTGCCAGCAGCTCCTCAGATGAGCAGTTCTTC. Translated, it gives CASSSSDEQFF.

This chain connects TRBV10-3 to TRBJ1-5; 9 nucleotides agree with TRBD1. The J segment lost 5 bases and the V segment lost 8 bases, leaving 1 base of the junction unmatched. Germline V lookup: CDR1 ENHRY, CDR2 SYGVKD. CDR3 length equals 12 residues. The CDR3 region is CAIRQGDQPQHF. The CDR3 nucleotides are TGTGCCATCCGACAGGGGGATCAGCCCCAGCATTTT.

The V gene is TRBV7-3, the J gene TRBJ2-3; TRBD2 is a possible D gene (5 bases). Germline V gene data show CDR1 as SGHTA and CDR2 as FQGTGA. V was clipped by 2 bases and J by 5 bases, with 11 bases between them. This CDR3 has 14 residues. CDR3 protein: CASSLLDGIDTQYF. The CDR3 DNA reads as TGTGCCAGCAGCTTACTGGACGGGATAGATACGCAGTATTTT.

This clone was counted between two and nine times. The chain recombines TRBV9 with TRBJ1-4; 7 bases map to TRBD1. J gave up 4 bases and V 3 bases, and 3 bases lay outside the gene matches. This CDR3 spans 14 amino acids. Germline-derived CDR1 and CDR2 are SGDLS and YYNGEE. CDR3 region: CASSGGDSNEKLFF. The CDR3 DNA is TGTGCCAGCAGCGGGGGGGACAGTAATGAAAAACTGTTTTTT.

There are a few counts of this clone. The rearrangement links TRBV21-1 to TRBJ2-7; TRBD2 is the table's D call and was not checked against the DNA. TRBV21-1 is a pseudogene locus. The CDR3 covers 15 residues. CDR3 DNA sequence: TGTGCCAGCAGGAAAGGGCCGGGCGGGGGTGATCAGCAGTACTTC. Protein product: CASRKGPGGGDQQYF.

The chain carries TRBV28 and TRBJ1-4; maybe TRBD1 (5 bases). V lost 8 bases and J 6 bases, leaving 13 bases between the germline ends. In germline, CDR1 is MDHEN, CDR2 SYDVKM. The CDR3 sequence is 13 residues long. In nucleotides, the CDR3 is TGTGCCAGCCTAGGGGCAGGGTATGAAAAACTGTTTTTT. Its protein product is CASLGAGYEKLFF.